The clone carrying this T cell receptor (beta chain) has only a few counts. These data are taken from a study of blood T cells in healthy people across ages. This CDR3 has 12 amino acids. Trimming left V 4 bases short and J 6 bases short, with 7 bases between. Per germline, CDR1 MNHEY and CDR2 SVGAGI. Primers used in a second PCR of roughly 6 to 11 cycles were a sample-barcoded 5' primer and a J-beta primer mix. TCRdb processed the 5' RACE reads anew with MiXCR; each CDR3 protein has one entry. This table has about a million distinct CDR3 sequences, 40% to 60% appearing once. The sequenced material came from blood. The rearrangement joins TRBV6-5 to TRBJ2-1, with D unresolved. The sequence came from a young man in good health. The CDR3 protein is CASSSVSNEQFF. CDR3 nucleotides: TGTGCCAGCAGTTCGGTTTCCAATGAGCAGTTCTTC.